A single sample gave rise to the 24 T cell receptor beta chains below, sequenced in a study of blood T cell repertoires in COVID-19. Assay: immunoSEQ multiplex PCR; the TCRdb copy retains only in-frame clones and omits some. In the table there are about 180,000 clones, 86% of which are singletons. Sequencing input: peripheral blood. The source of these receptors is a man aged 65-85 years with active or convalescent COVID-19.

The chain combines TRBV7-2 with TRBJ1-1, with a weak D call TRBD1 (5 bases). Trimming shortened V by 5 bases and J by 3 bases, and 10 bases separated the two germline ends. This CDR3 region has 13 residues. Germline CDR1 is SGHTA and CDR2 is FQGNSA. The CDR3 loop is CASSPAGHTEAFF. For the CDR3, the DNA is TGTGCCAGCAGCCCCGCGGGGCACACTGAAGCTTTCTTT.

The rearrangement joins TRBV7-2 to TRBJ1-1; tentatively, D is TRBD1 (5 bases). The CDR3 is made up of 13 amino acids. The ends were cut back, 1 base at V and 5 bases at J, with 8 bases in the middle. Germline V gene lookup returns CDR1 SGHTA and CDR2 FQGNSA. CDR3 amino acids: CASSLVGVTEAFF. The CDR3 DNA follows: TGTGCCAGCAGCTTAGTAGGGGTAACTGAAGCTTTCTTT.

This clone occurred once. The chain has TRBV7-9 and TRBJ2-7; 9 nucleotides match TRBD1. The germline CDR1 and CDR2 sequences are SEHNR and FQNEAQ (reference sequence). There are 15 residues in the CDR3. V dropped 1 base and J dropped 3; count of bases not matched to a gene: 4. The CDR3 loop is CASSLVTGGVYEQYF. DNA of the CDR3: TGTGCCAGCAGCTTAGTTACAGGGGGCGTCTACGAGCAGTACTTC.

The chain joins TRBV18 to TRBJ2-5; maybe TRBD2 (6 bases). Trimming removed 5 bases at V and 1 base at J, with 8 bases between. This CDR3 contains 13 residues. CDR1 and CDR2 (germline): KGHSH, LQKENI. CDR3: CASSAGLQETQYF. The CDR3, as DNA: TGTGCCAGCTCAGCGGGACTCCAAGAGACCCAGTACTTC.

The chain couples TRBV5-1 to TRBJ1-1; 8 bases agree with TRBD1. The germline V gene has CDR1 SGHRS and CDR2 YFSETQ. Losses at the gene ends were 4 bases for V and 2 bases for J; bases not matched to a gene: 10. The length of the CDR3 is 16 residues. The CDR3 region has the DNA TGCGCCAGCAGCCTCAGGGGGCGCGGGGGAAACACTGAAGCTTTCTTT. Residues: CASSLRGRGGNTEAFF. Variable domain in full (rest from reference TRBV5-1 and TRBJ1-1): KAGVTQTPRYLIKTRGQQVTLSCSPISGHRSVSWYQQTPGQGLQFLFEYFSETQRNKGNFPGRFSGRQFSNSRSEMNVSTLELGDSALYLCASSLRGRGGNTEAFFGQGTRLTVV.

This chain joins TRBV7-2 and TRBJ1-6; 8 nucleotides match TRBD1. The CDR3 has 15 amino acids. The V segment lost 4 bases and the J segment 6 bases; nucleotides outside the gene matches: 5. The germline V gene encodes CDR1 SGHTA and CDR2 FQGNSA. The CDR3 nucleotides read TGTGCCAGCAGCTCGGTAGGACAGGGTAATTCACCCCTCCACTTT. This gives the protein CASSSVGQGNSPLHF.

The chain links TRBV5-1 to TRBJ1-1; D not resolved. Germline V gene lookup returns CDR1 SGHRS and CDR2 YFSETQ. This CDR3 is built from 15 residues. The V end was cut by 2 bases, the J end by 0 bases, with 11 bases between. CDR3 in amino acids: CASSFTSPLNTEAFF. Written as DNA, the CDR3 is TGCGCCAGCAGCTTCACGAGCCCCCTGAACACTGAAGCTTTCTTT.

V is TRBV30 and J is TRBJ1-1; D is ambiguous. V lost 4 bases to trimming and J lost 5 bases, with 11 bases between them. This CDR3 has 12 amino acids. Germline-derived CDR1 and CDR2 are GTSNPN and SVGIG (reference sequence). The CDR3 spells CAWMALVTEAFF. DNA of the CDR3: TGTGCCTGGATGGCATTGGTTACTGAAGCTTTCTTT.

The chain joins TRBV7-3 to TRBJ2-1; D is perhaps TRBD2 (6 bases). The CDR3 consists of 13 residues. Trimming shortened V by 5 bases and J by 2 bases, and 7 bases separated the two germline ends. CDR1 and CDR2 from the germline V gene are SGHTA and FQGTGA. The CDR3 DNA sequence: TGTGCCAGCAGCCGACTAGCCTACAATGAGCAGTTCTTC. Translation gives CASSRLAYNEQFF.

This sequence joins TRBV5-4 and TRBJ2-2; D perhaps matches TRBD2 (6 bases). Germline CDR1 reads SGHNT; CDR2 reads YYREEE (reference sequence). This CDR3 contains 13 residues. V was clipped by 4 bases and J by 5 bases, with 9 bases between them. The CDR3 region has the DNA TGTGCCAGCAGCAGGGGAGGAACCGGGGAGCTGTTTTTT. This translates into CASSRGGTGELFF.

This clone was observed a handful of times. The CDR3 region has the DNA TGTGCCAGCAGCTTAGCCCTATTAGCGGAGCAGTTCTTC. Translation: CASSLALLAEQFF. The rearrangement uses TRBV7-2 and TRBJ2-1; a weak D match, TRBD2 (5 bases). Germline CDR1 reads SGHTA; CDR2 reads FQGNSA. There are 13 residues in the CDR3. The ends were cut back, 0 bases at V and 10 bases at J, with 10 bases in the middle.

V usage is TRBV18 and J usage is TRBJ2-5; 10 bases align to TRBD2. Trimming at V came to 3 bases and at J to 2 bases, leaving 3 bases not matched to a gene. Germline CDR1 and CDR2: KGHSH and LQKENI. The CDR3 loop spans 15 amino acids. CDR3 nucleotides: TGTGCCAGCTCACCTAGGACTAGCGGTCAAGAGACCCAGTACTTC. It specifies CASSPRTSGQETQYF.

This chain links TRBV28 with TRBJ2-7, with 8 positions matching TRBD1. The CDR3 is 14 residues long. Germline assignment: CDR1 MDHEN and CDR2 SYDVKM. The trim removed 6 bases at V and 6 bases at J, leaving 10 bases unmatched. The CDR3, as DNA: TGTGCCAGCAGGCAGACAGGGGCCGGAGGCGAGCAGTACTTC. Its protein product is CASRQTGAGGEQYF. Full variable domain (remainder filled in from reference TRBV28 and TRBJ2-7): DVKVTQSSRYLVKRTGEKVFLECVQDMDHENMFWYRQDPGLGLRLIYFSYDVKMKEKGDIPEGYSVSREKKERFSLILESASTNQTSMYLCASRQTGAGGEQYFGPGTRLTVT.

This chain connects TRBV2 to TRBJ2-7; D may be TRBD2 (6 bases). The CDR3 is made up of 13 amino acids. V was trimmed by 8 bases and J by 0 bases, leaving 11 bases between them. The germline gives CDR1 SNHLY, CDR2 FYNNEI. CDR3 sequence: CASGPDYSYEQYF. The CDR3 bases are TGTGCCAGCGGTCCGGACTACTCCTACGAGCAGTACTTC.

V and J are TRBV29-1 and TRBJ2-3; D perhaps matches TRBD2 (7 bases). Germline values: CDR1 SQVTM, CDR2 ANQGSEA. The length of the CDR3 is 11 residues. Deletions cut 6 bases from V and 14 bases from J, with 18 bases between. CDR3: CSVDTGGQRYF. CDR3 DNA: TGCAGCGTAGACACGGGGGGCCAGCGGTATTTT.

This chain joins TRBV7-9 and TRBJ2-7; possible D gene TRBD1, 6 bases. Germline CDR1 reads SEHNR; CDR2 reads FQNEAQ (reference sequence). V was clipped by 5 bases and J by 7 bases, with 12 bases between them. CDR3 length: 12 amino acids. CDR3: CASSVTGLEQYF. In DNA, the CDR3 is TGTGCCAGCAGCGTGACAGGACTGGAGCAGTACTTC.

The V call is TRBV28, the J call TRBJ2-7; 7 nucleotides line up with TRBD1. This CDR3 is built from 13 residues. Germline CDR1 and CDR2: MDHEN and SYDVKM. With 6 bases clipped from V and 4 bases from J, the junction kept 6 bases outside the gene matches. The CDR3 is CASRRDSGYEQYF. CDR3 nucleotide sequence: TGTGCCAGCAGACGGGACAGTGGATACGAGCAGTACTTC. Together with reference TRBV28 and TRBJ2-7, the CDR3 gives the full variable domain: DVKVTQSSRYLVKRTGEKVFLECVQDMDHENMFWYRQDPGLGLRLIYFSYDVKMKEKGDIPEGYSVSREKKERFSLILESASTNQTSMYLCASRRDSGYEQYFGPGTRLTVT.

The CDR3 DNA reads TGTGCCAGTAGTCCGACTAGCGGTACTCGGGATACGCAGTATTTT. It is translated as CASSPTSGTRDTQYF. V gene TRBV19 combines with J gene TRBJ2-3; 9 bases line up with TRBD2. There are 15 residues in the CDR3. Germline CDR1 and CDR2: LNHDA and SQIVND (reference sequence). The junction had 9 bases not matched to a gene; V was cut back by 5 bases and J by 6 bases.

CDR3 in amino acids: CASTQGPGLAGLGTQYF. CDR3 bases: TGTGCCAGCACCCAGGGTCCCGGACTAGCGGGATTGGGGACCCAGTACTTC. J is TRBJ2-5 and V is TRBV2; 12 bases fit TRBD2. The CDR3 covers 17 residues. Germline loops: CDR1 SNHLY, CDR2 FYNNEI. Germline trimming cut 7 bases from V and 7 bases from J; bases unmatched to any gene: 16.

This chain connects TRBV3-1 (or the pseudogene TRBV3-2) to TRBJ2-2; D is undetermined. Germline V gene sequence: CDR1 LGHDT, CDR2 YNNKEL (reference sequence). The CDR3 is 16 residues long. V shed 0 bases and J shed 1 base, with 9 bases lying between them. CDR3 residues: CASSQESRLNTGELFF. CDR3 nucleotides: TGTGCCAGCAGCCAAGAGAGCAGGCTGAACACCGGGGAGCTGTTTTTT.

This clone was detected once. The chain uses TRBV6-1 and TRBJ2-5; no reliable D call. The CDR3 is 15 residues long. V was trimmed by 2 bases and J by 1 base, leaving 11 bases between them. Germline loops: CDR1 MNHNS, CDR2 SASEGT. Written as DNA, the CDR3 is TGTGCCAGCAGTGAAACAGCTTACCTCCAAGAGACCCAGTACTTC. It codes for CASSETAYLQETQYF.

V and J are TRBV19 and TRBJ1-5; no reliable D call. Trimming removed 3 bases from V and 0 bases from J, with 9 bases in between. This CDR3 spans 15 amino acids. The germline V gene has CDR1 LNHDA and CDR2 SQIVND (reference sequence). CDR3 DNA sequence: TGTGCCAGTAGTATGTCAGGTTATAGCAATCAGCCCCAGCATTTT. It is translated as CASSMSGYSNQPQHF.

This clone has a single count. The V and J genes are TRBV28 and TRBJ1-6, with 7 bases fitting TRBD1. CDR3 length equals 12 residues. CDR1 is MDHEN, CDR2 SYDVKM, per germline. The V segment lost 4 bases and the J segment 13 bases; nucleotides outside the gene matches: 4. The CDR3 is CASSSGTVPLHF. CDR3 in DNA: TGTGCCAGCAGTTCTGGGACAGTGCCCCTCCACTTT.

This clone was recorded many times. The gene calls are TRBV6-2 or TRBV6-3 and TRBJ1-5; D is undetermined. V dropped 2 bases and J dropped 1 base, with 9 bases sitting between them. The CDR3 totals 15 residues. Germline CDR1 and CDR2: MNHEY and SVGEGT. CDR3: CASSYPAGSNQPQHF. The CDR3 DNA reads TGTGCCAGCAGTTACCCCGCCGGGAGCAATCAGCCCCAGCATTTT.